The 26 T cell receptor beta chains given below trace back to one sample, sequenced in a study of blood T cells in healthy people across ages. The use of a sample-barcoded 5' primer and a J-beta primer mix characterized a second PCR of roughly 6 to 12 cycles. In TCRdb, the 5' RACE reads were re-called with MiXCR into one record per CDR3 protein. The table lists 1 million or so distinct CDR3 sequences, 35% to 50% of them singletons. The sequenced material came from blood. These receptors all come from a woman aged 55-75 years in good health.

Written as DNA, the CDR3 is TGCAGTGCTATGACTGATTTAGATAATTCACCCCTCCACTTT. This gives the protein CSAMTDLDNSPLHF. The chain recombines TRBV20-1 with TRBJ1-6; D not certain. Germline loops: CDR1 DFQATT, CDR2 SNEGSKA (reference sequence). CDR3 size: 14 residues. Trimming left V 4 bases short and J 5 bases short, with 12 bases between.

This chain connects TRBV11-2 to TRBJ1-1; TRBD1 matches 8 bases. Germline V lookup: CDR1 SGHAT, CDR2 FQNNGV. V lost 5 bases to trimming and J lost 5 bases; unmatched junction nucleotides: 7. The CDR3 length is 14 residues. Written as DNA, the CDR3 is TGTGCCAGCAGCCCAGGGGGCGCGTGGACTGAAGCTTTCTTT. Amino acids: CASSPGGAWTEAFF.

V is TRBV27 and J is TRBJ1-4, with D possibly matching TRBD1 (6 bases). This CDR3 is built from 14 residues. The V gene's germline CDR1 is MNHEY and CDR2 SMNVEV (reference sequence). Between the trimmed V and J ends, which lost 8 bases and 11 bases, there was a span of 21 bases. The CDR3: CASAHQGYPEKLFF. CDR3 DNA sequence: TGTGCCAGCGCTCACCAGGGGTACCCTGAGAAACTGTTTTTT.

The genes are TRBV6-2 or TRBV6-3 and TRBJ2-7; 11 bases map to TRBD2. Germline CDR1 reads MNHEY; CDR2 reads SVGEGT. V was pared by 6 bases and J by 7 bases, with 17 bases of the junction left unmatched. The CDR3 runs to 17 residues. CDR3 sequence: CASRQLASGRTYNEQYF. CDR3 sequence (DNA): TGTGCCAGCAGACAACTGGCTAGCGGGAGGACCTACAATGAGCAGTACTTC.

The gene calls are TRBV20-1 and TRBJ2-3; the match to TRBD2 covers 9 bases. This CDR3 comprises 11 residues. The V gene's germline CDR1 is DFQATT and CDR2 SNEGSKA (reference sequence). The DNA of the CDR3 is TGCACGGCGGGAGGGACAGATACGCAGTATTTT. Translating gives CTAGGTDTQYF.

Only a few counts were recorded for this clonotype. J is TRBJ2-3 and V is TRBV7-2, with 7 bases matching TRBD2. The germline V gene encodes CDR1 SGHTA and CDR2 FQGNSA. This CDR3 has 16 amino acids. The V gene end was trimmed by 4 bases and the J gene end by 2 bases; junction bases not matched to a gene: 9. The CDR3 DNA reads as TGTGCCAGCAGCTCCTTAGCGGGCCTCACCACAGATACGCAGTATTTT. It is translated as CASSSLAGLTTDTQYF.

In this sample, this clonotype turned up a few times. The chain is built from TRBV15 and TRBJ2-7; the D is unclear. Germline lookup yields CDR1 LNHNV and CDR2 YYDKDF (reference sequence). Trimming took 0 bases from V and 0 from J, leaving 9 bases between them. The length of the CDR3 is 15 residues. The CDR3 loop reads CATSREAASSYEQYF. The CDR3 DNA reads as TGTGCCACCAGCAGAGAGGCGGCCAGCTCCTACGAGCAGTACTTC.

This clonotype has a handful of counts. This chain uses TRBV20-1 with TRBJ2-7, with D possibly TRBD2 on 5 matching bases. Between the trimmed V and J ends, which lost 5 bases and 2 bases, there was a span of 13 bases. In germline, CDR1 is DFQATT, CDR2 SNEGSKA (reference sequence). This CDR3 is 13 amino acids long. The CDR3 DNA reads as TGCAGTGCTGTTGAGCGGAACGCCTACGAGCAGTACTTC. Protein product: CSAVERNAYEQYF.

The chain is built from TRBV11-1 and TRBJ2-7; no clear D. V lost 4 bases to trimming and J lost 3 bases, with 19 bases between them. Germline CDR1 SGHAT, CDR2 FQDESV (reference sequence). This CDR3 comprises 16 residues. The CDR3 reads CASSSPRPLGFYEQYF. CDR3 sequence (DNA): TGTGCCAGCAGCTCTCCCCGTCCCCTGGGATTCTACGAGCAGTACTTC.

The table lists this clonotype with a count of one. V is TRBV20-1 and J is TRBJ1-1; possible D gene TRBD1, 5 bases. Germline V gene sequence: CDR1 DFQATT, CDR2 SNEGSKA (reference sequence). The CDR3 totals 15 residues. The V and J ends lost 1 base and 3 bases respectively, with 15 bases between them. DNA for the CDR3: TGCAGTGCTAGAGCCGGGGGGAGAATGTACACTGAAGCTTTCTTT. Translated, it gives CSARAGGRMYTEAFF.

The gene calls are TRBV20-1 and TRBJ2-5; D is undetermined. CDR3 size: 11 residues. Trimming took 1 base from V and 5 from J, leaving 5 bases between them. In germline, CDR1 is DFQATT, CDR2 SNEGSKA (reference sequence). CDR3: CSARVSETQYF. CDR3 sequence (DNA): TGCAGTGCTAGAGTGTCGGAGACCCAGTACTTC.

The table lists this clonotype with a few counts. This chain connects TRBV15 to TRBJ2-5, with a weak D call TRBD1 (6 bases). V lost 4 bases, J lost 4 bases, and 13 bases lay in between. The germline V gene has CDR1 LNHNV and CDR2 YYDKDF (reference sequence). The CDR3 runs to 14 residues. The CDR3 sequence is CATSKGGQGETQYF. In DNA form, the CDR3 reads TGTGCCACCAGCAAAGGGGGTCAGGGAGAGACCCAGTACTTC.

This clonotype was seen a few times. The chain joins TRBV7-3 to TRBJ2-3; TRBD1 agrees at 10 bases. The CDR3 loop spans 15 amino acids. V dropped 4 bases and J dropped 3; count of bases not matched to a gene: 4. The germline V gene encodes CDR1 SGHTA and CDR2 FQGTGA. The CDR3 is CASSSRTGGTDTQYF. In nucleotides, the CDR3 is TGTGCCAGCAGCTCGAGGACAGGGGGGACAGATACGCAGTATTTT.

This clonotype has just one count. The rearrangement links TRBV7-8 to TRBJ1-4; D ambiguous. The CDR3 spans 16 residues. V was pared by 3 bases and J by 1 base, with 12 bases between. Germline-derived CDR1 and CDR2 are SGHVS and FQNEAQ. The CDR3 is CASSFRAIITNEKLFF. In DNA form, the CDR3 reads TGTGCCAGCAGCTTCCGAGCGATCATAACTAATGAAAAACTGTTTTTT.

In its sample, this clonotype was seen a few times. V and J are TRBV27 and TRBJ1-4; D is unresolved. The CDR3 length is 17 residues. V shed 2 bases and J shed 1 base, with 14 bases lying between them. CDR1 is MNHEY, CDR2 SMNVEV, per germline (reference sequence). The CDR3 sequence: CASSLPQHRGTNEKLFF. CDR3 sequence (DNA): TGTGCCAGCAGTTTACCACAACACAGAGGAACTAATGAAAAACTGTTTTTT.

The rearrangement uses TRBV20-1 and TRBJ1-1; the D gene is possibly TRBD1 (5 bases). Trimming removed 1 base from V and 4 bases from J, with 13 bases in between. There are 14 residues in the CDR3. CDR1 and CDR2 (germline): DFQATT, SNEGSKA (reference sequence). For the CDR3, the DNA is TGCAGTGCTAGAGGGGGGTCGAGGAGCACTGAAGCTTTCTTT. It specifies CSARGGSRSTEAFF.

This chain connects TRBV5-1 to TRBJ2-3, with 7 bases aligning to TRBD2. This CDR3 region has 16 residues. In germline, CDR1 is SGHRS, CDR2 YFSETQ. V lost 0 bases to trimming and J lost 6 bases; unmatched junction nucleotides: 10. This chain's CDR3 is CASSLAGPSAGDTQYF. The CDR3 region has the DNA TGCGCCAGCAGCTTGGCCGGTCCCTCAGCGGGGGATACGCAGTATTTT.

The chain recombines TRBV20-1 with TRBJ2-7; TRBD2 is a possible D gene (6 bases). From germline, CDR1 is DFQATT and CDR2 SNEGSKA (reference sequence). This CDR3 is 14 amino acids long. Trimming shortened V by 0 bases and J by 7 bases, and 16 bases separated the two germline ends. The CDR3 bases are TGCAGTGCTAGAGATACGCGAGGGGCGGGAGAGCAGTACTTC. Encoded protein: CSARDTRGAGEQYF.

This clonotype was seen a few times. The V call is TRBV2, the J call TRBJ2-1; D uncertain. The CDR3 runs 11 residues. The V gene's germline CDR1 is SNHLY and CDR2 FYNNEI. Trimming took 8 bases from V and 7 from J, leaving 9 bases between them. This CDR3 reads CASLRGNEQFF. CDR3 bases: TGTGCCAGCTTACGAGGTAATGAGCAGTTCTTC. Variable domain in full (rest from reference TRBV2 and TRBJ2-1): EPEVTQTPSHQVTQMGQEVILRCVPISNHLYFYWYRQILGQKVEFLVSFYNNEISEKSEIFDDQFSVERPDGSNFTLKIRSTKLEDSAMYFCASLRGNEQFFGPGTRLTVL.

The chain couples TRBV29-1 to TRBJ2-1; no reliable D call. V lost 7 bases and J 1 base, leaving 11 bases between the germline ends. CDR1 is SQVTM, CDR2 ANQGSEA, per germline. CDR3 size: 13 residues. CDR3 sequence reads: CSADRPSYNEQFF. The CDR3 region has the DNA TGCAGCGCGGACCGCCCTTCCTACAATGAGCAGTTCTTC.

This chain joins TRBV7-8 and TRBJ2-1; TRBD2 agrees at 8 bases. With 7 bases clipped from V and 10 bases from J, the junction kept 12 bases outside the gene matches. The CDR3 totals 14 residues. Germline V gene lookup returns CDR1 SGHVS and CDR2 FQNEAQ. Written as DNA, the CDR3 is TGTGCCAGCAACCTCCGGGAGGGGTCAGAAGAGCAGTTCTTC. It codes for CASNLREGSEEQFF.

Here the CDR3 reads CASSSTGPGGYGYTF. The CDR3 bases are TGTGCCAGCAGCTCGACGGGCCCAGGGGGCTATGGCTACACCTTC. V gene TRBV7-6 combines with J gene TRBJ1-2, with TRBD1 identical over 7 bases. Germline lookup yields CDR1 SGHVS and CDR2 FNYEAQ. The CDR3 is made up of 15 amino acids. With 4 bases clipped from V and 4 bases from J, the junction kept 9 bases outside the gene matches.

This clonotype was observed a few times. V is TRBV7-2 and J is TRBJ2-1; no definite D call. Trimming stripped 5 bases from V and 5 bases from J, with 13 bases between. Germline values: CDR1 SGHTA, CDR2 FQGNSA. This CDR3 comprises 14 residues. The CDR3 loop is CASSPGPPNNEQFF. Written as DNA, the CDR3 is TGTGCCAGCAGCCCCGGGCCCCCGAACAATGAGCAGTTCTTC.

Only a few counts were recorded for this clonotype. This rearrangement joins TRBV9 to TRBJ2-1, with 8 bases fitting TRBD2. With 3 bases clipped from V and 9 bases from J, the junction kept 11 bases outside the gene matches. CDR1 is SGDLS and CDR2 is YYNGEE in the germline V gene. The CDR3 has 15 amino acids. The CDR3 here is CASSGIAGSAIEQFF. CDR3 DNA sequence: TGTGCCAGCAGCGGAATAGCGGGAAGCGCGATTGAGCAGTTCTTC.

The chain is built from TRBV14 and TRBJ2-7; 9 bases are a match to TRBD1. Germline trimming cut 3 bases from V and 3 bases from J; bases unmatched to any gene: 12. The CDR3 has 17 amino acids. In germline, CDR1 is SGHDN, CDR2 FVKESK. The CDR3, as DNA: TGTGCCAGCAGCCAGCCCAATCGACAGGGGGGCATCTACGAGCAGTACTTC. It codes for CASSQPNRQGGIYEQYF.

Regarding this clonotype: One end of the junction varies from germline; a read error may be responsible. The rearrangement uses TRBV5-1 and TRBJ2-5, with TRBD2 identical over 12 bases. CDR3 length: 15 amino acids. Germline loops: CDR1 SGHRS, CDR2 YFSETQ. The CDR3 loop reads CASSLALAGGETQYF. The CDR3, as DNA: TGTGCCAGCAGCTTAGCACTAGCGGGAGGAGAGACCCAGTACTTC. The variable domain in full, with the rest retrieved from reference TRBV5-1 and TRBJ2-5, is KAGVTQTPRYLIKTRGQQVTLSCSPISGHRSVSWYQQTPGQGLQFLFEYFSETQRNKGNFPGRFSGRQFSNSRSEMNVSTLELGDSALYLCASSLALAGGETQYFGPGTRLLVL.